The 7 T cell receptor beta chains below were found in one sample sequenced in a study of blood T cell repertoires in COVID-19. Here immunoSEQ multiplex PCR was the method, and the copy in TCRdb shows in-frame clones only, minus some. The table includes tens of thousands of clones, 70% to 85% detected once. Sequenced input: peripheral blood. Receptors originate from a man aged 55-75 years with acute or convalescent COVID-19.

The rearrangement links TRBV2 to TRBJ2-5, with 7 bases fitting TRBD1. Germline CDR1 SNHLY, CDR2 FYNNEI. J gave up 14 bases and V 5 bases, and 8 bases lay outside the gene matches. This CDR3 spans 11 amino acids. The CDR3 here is CASSPGTVVYF. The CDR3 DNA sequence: TGTGCCAGCAGTCCCGGGACAGTAGTTTACTTC.

CDR3 sequence: CASKTENRGLNTEAFF. CDR3 coding DNA: TGTGCCAGTAAAACTGAGAACCGAGGGTTAAACACTGAAGCTTTCTTT. The chain links TRBV19 to TRBJ1-1; D ambiguous. The V end lost 7 bases, the J end lost 2 bases, and 20 bases lay between the germline ends. The germline V gene has CDR1 LNHDA and CDR2 SQIVND (reference sequence). CDR3 size: 16 residues.

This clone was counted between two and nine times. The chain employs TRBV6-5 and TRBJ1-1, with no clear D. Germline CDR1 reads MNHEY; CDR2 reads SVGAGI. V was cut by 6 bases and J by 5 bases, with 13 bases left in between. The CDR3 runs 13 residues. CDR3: CASSRRVETEAFF. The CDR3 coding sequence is TGTGCCAGCAGCCGTCGCGTAGAGACTGAAGCTTTCTTT.

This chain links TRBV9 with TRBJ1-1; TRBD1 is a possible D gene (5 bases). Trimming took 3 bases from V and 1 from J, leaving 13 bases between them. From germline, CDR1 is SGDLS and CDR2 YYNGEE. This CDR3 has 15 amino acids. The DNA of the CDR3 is TGTGCCAGCAGCGGGAGGGAGGGGAAGAACACTGAAGCTTTCTTT. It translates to CASSGREGKNTEAFF.

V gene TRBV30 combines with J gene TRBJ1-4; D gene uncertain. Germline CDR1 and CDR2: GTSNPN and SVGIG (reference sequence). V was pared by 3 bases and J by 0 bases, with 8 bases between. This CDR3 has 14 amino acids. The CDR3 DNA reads TGTGCCTGGAGCAGTTCTCCAACTAATGAAAAACTGTTTTTT. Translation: CAWSSSPTNEKLFF.

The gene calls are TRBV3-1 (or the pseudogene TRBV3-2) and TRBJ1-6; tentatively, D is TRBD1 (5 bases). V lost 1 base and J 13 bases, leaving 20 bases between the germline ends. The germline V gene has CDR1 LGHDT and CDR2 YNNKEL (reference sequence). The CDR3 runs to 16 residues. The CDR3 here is CASSQGRQQLGVPLHF. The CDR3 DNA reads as TGTGCCAGCAGCCAAGGGCGACAGCAACTTGGAGTCCCCCTCCACTTT.

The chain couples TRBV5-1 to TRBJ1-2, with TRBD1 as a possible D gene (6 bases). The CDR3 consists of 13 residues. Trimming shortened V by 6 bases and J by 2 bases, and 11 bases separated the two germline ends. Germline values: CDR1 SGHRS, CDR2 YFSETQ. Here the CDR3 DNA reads TGCGCCAGCACGAATACAGGGAACTATGGCTACACCTTC. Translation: CASTNTGNYGYTF.